The 3 T cell receptor beta chains given below trace back to one sample, sequenced in a study of CD8 T cells in Susac syndrome. Reverse transcription of about 0.5 to 1 ug RNA was carried out with random hexamers. TCRdb analysed the immunoSEQ multiplex PCR reads with MiXCR anew, one entry per CDR3 protein. Of 150,000 to 200,000 distinct CDR3 sequences detected, just under 95% appear once; the ten largest clones hold around 0.14%. Source material: CD4+ T cells from PBMCs. The receptor source for this set is a human donor in good health.

CDR3 in amino acids: CSGSNTEAFF. Written as DNA, the CDR3 is TGCAGCGGGAGCAACACTGAAGCTTTCTTT. V usage is TRBV29-1 and J usage is TRBJ1-1; no definite D call. CDR1 SQVTM and CDR2 ANQGSEA come from the germline V gene. The V gene lost 7 bases and the J gene lost 2 bases, with 5 bases spanning the gap. The CDR3 spans 10 residues.

The V call is TRBV29-1, the J call TRBJ2-1; the match to TRBD1 covers 9 bases. J gave up 2 bases and V 4 bases, and 3 bases lay outside the gene matches. The CDR3 length is 14 residues. Germline values: CDR1 SQVTM, CDR2 ANQGSEA. As DNA, the CDR3 is TGCAGCGTTGCACAGGGGGCCCCCTACAATGAGCAGTTCTTC. Amino acids: CSVAQGAPYNEQFF.

The chain links TRBV18 to TRBJ1-1; D not resolved. Trimming shortened V by 0 bases and J by 3 bases, and 11 bases separated the two germline ends. The length of the CDR3 is 15 residues. Per the germline V gene, CDR1 is KGHSH and CDR2 is LQKENI. CDR3 in amino acids: CASSPPLARDTEAFF. CDR3 sequence (DNA): TGTGCCAGCTCACCACCGCTAGCGAGGGACACTGAAGCTTTCTTT.